The T cell receptor beta chain described here comes from a study of blood T cell repertoires in COVID-19. About the research overall: From the United States, Italy and Spain came samples of acute and convalescent COVID-19. Nucleic acid was either cDNA or gDNA, and it came from T cells, B-cell-depleted T cells, or PBMCs.

This clone showed up just a few times. Clones were read by immunoSEQ multiplex PCR, and TCRdb kept only the in-frame ones, dropping some. Of about 87,000 clones listed, around three quarters are singletons. The CDR3 has 15 residues. With 5 bases removed from V and 0 bases from J, the gap between germline ends came to 11 bases. Germline loops: CDR1 MNHEY, CDR2 SMNVEV (reference sequence). What was sequenced was peripheral blood. The chain links TRBV27 to TRBJ2-1; D may be TRBD2 (6 bases). This TCR was recovered from a woman aged 45-60 years with acute or convalescent COVID-19. The CDR3 spells CASSPRGTSYNEQFF. CDR3 in DNA: TGTGCCAGCAGTCCTCGGGGGACCTCCTACAATGAGCAGTTCTTC.